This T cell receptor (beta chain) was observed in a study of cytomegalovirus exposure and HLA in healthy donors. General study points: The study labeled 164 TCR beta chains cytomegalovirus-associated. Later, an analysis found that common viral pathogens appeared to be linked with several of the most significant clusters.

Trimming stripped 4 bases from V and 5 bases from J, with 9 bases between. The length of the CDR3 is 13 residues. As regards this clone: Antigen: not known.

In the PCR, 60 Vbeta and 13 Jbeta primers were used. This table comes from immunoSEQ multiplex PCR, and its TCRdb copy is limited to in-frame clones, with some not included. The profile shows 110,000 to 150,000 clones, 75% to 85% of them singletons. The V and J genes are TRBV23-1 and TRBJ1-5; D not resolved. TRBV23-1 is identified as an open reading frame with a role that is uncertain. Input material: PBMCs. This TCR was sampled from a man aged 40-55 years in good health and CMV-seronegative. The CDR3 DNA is TGCGCCAGCAGTCTCCGGGGTTATCAGCCCCAGCATTTT. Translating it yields CASSLRGYQPQHF.